These 2 T cell receptor beta chains originate from one sample sequenced in a study of cytomegalovirus exposure and HLA in healthy donors. The study ran its PCR with 60 Vbeta and 13 Jbeta primers. Clones were sequenced by immunoSEQ multiplex PCR, and TCRdb holds only the in-frame ones, with some missing. Among roughly 150,000 clones, around four fifths were seen once, and the ten largest hold 9.7%. Material: PBMCs. These receptor sequences come from a man between 18 and 35 years old in good health and CMV-seropositive.

This sequence joins TRBV6-5 and TRBJ1-1; D not resolved. The CDR3 sequence is 12 residues long. The germline CDR1 and CDR2 sequences are MNHEY and SVGAGI. V was cut by 4 bases and J by 4 bases, with 7 bases left in between. The CDR3, as DNA: TGTGCCAGCAGTTGGGGAGGCACTGAAGCTTTCTTT. Amino acid sequence: CASSWGGTEAFF.

The CDR3 DNA reads TGTGCCAGCAGCTTAGATCCGTTCTATCAGCCCCAGCATTTT. Translation gives CASSLDPFYQPQHF. The rearrangement links TRBV7-2 to TRBJ1-5, with D hard to call. CDR1 SGHTA and CDR2 FQGNSA come from the germline V gene. Trimming took off 1 base at V and 5 bases at J, with 9 bases between the two ends. This CDR3 has 14 amino acids.